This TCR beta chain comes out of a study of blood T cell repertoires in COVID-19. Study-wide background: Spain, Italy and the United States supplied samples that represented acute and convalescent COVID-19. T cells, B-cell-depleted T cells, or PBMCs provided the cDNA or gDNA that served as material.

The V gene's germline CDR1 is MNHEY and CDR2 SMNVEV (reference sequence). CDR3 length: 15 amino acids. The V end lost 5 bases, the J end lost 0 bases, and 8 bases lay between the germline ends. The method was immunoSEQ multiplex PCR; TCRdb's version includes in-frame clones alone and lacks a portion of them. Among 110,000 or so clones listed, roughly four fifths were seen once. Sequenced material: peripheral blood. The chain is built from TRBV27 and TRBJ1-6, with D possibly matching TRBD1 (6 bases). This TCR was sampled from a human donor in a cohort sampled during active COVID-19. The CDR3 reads CASSLGGSYNSPLHF. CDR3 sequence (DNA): TGTGCCAGCAGTCTAGGGGGCTCCTATAATTCACCCCTCCACTTT.